This T cell receptor beta chain was profiled in a study of technical replicates of blood from several donors. Clones were sequenced by immunoSEQ multiplex PCR, and TCRdb holds only the in-frame ones, with some missing. The repertoire holds 55,000 to 75,000 clones, with roughly 94% as singletons. The V gene's germline CDR1 is LGHNA and CDR2 YSLEER. Deletions cut 0 bases from V and 7 bases from J, with 16 bases between. The CDR3 has 15 amino acids. This receptor was taken from a human donor in good health. Some clones in this sample may be carry-over from other donors' samples. Specimen: PBMCs. The chain carries TRBV4-3 and TRBJ2-7, with D hard to call. The CDR3 is CASSQDLASLFEQYF. The CDR3 region has the DNA TGCGCCAGCAGCCAAGATCTTGCAAGCCTCTTTGAGCAGTACTTC.